Listed below are T cell receptor beta chains from one sample, sequenced in a study of T cells in Graves' hyperthyroidism and ophthalmopathy. TCRdb re-called the multiplex PCR reads through MiXCR, storing one row per CDR3 protein. The sample lists 450,000 to 650,000 distinct CDR3 sequences; 20% were seen once. The sequenced material came from blood. All receptors derive from a man aged 18-30 years with Graves' hyperthyroidism. CDR3s include the opening cysteine and the closing phenylalanine or tryptophan. A D gene is named only where the DNA matches it firmly. For some rows the clone size is stated as once, few or many, or as a class when expanded; others skip it.

D gene	V gene	J gene	clone size	CDR3 DNA	CDR3 protein
.	TRBV20-1	TRBJ1-1	many	TGCAGTGCCGTAGGTCCAGAGCTTAACACTGAAGCTTTCTTT	CSAVGPELNTEAFF
.	TRBV27	TRBJ2-2	many	TGTGCCAGCAGTTTATCGGACAGCTACACCGGGGAGCTGTTTTTT	CASSLSDSYTGELFF
.	TRBV11-2	TRBJ2-7	.	TGTGCCAGCAGCTTAGCCACAGGAGGAGGGCGCAAGCAGTACTTC	CASSLATGGGRKQYF
TRBD2	TRBV6-1	TRBJ2-5	many	TGTGCCAGCAGTGATAGTAGCGGGGGGGCCGAGGAGACCCAGTACTTC	CASSDSSGGAEETQYF
.	TRBV19	TRBJ1-2	few	TGTGCCAGTAGTAGGTCCGCGTGGGACTATGGCTACACCTTC	CASSRSAWDYGYTF
TRBD1	TRBV6-5	TRBJ1-1	.	TGTGCCAGCAGTTACCCCCCGACAGGGCATCTGAACACTGAAGCTTTCTTT	CASSYPPTGHLNTEAFF
TRBD1	TRBV20-1	TRBJ1-1	few	TGCAGTGCCATACCACAGGGGGGGACTGAAGCTTTCTTT	CSAIPQGGTEAFF
.	TRBV20-1	TRBJ2-7	many	TGCAGTGCTAGACGGTGGCGCCCGAGCTCCTACGAGCAGTACTTC	CSARRWRPSSYEQYF
.	TRBV29-1	TRBJ1-1	many	TGCAGCGTTGAAGAAGGGTTGATGACTGAAGCTTTCTTT	CSVEEGLMTEAFF
.	TRBV28	TRBJ1-1	many	TGTGCCAGCACCCTAGGGAACACTGAAGCTTTCTTT	CASTLGNTEAFF
.	TRBV5-1	TRBJ1-1	.	TGCGCCAGCAAAGAGGGCTCCAACACTGAAGCTTTCTTT	CASKEGSNTEAFF
.	TRBV6-1	TRBJ2-7	.	TGTGCCAGCAGGGGAGCGGGTGACTCCTACGAGCAGTACTTC	CASRGAGDSYEQYF
TRBD1	TRBV12-3/TRBV12-4	TRBJ1-3	few	TGTGCCAGCAGTTTTTACAGGGGCGCCTTTGGAAACACCATATATTTT	CASSFYRGAFGNTIYF
.	TRBV6-5	TRBJ1-1	many	TGTGCCAGCAGTTACTCGCAGGGAACCGGCACTGAAGCTTTCTTT	CASSYSQGTGTEAFF
TRBD2	TRBV6-1	TRBJ2-7	.	TGTGCCAGCAGTGAAAAGACTAGCGGGAGTAACGAGCAGTACTTC	CASSEKTSGSNEQYF